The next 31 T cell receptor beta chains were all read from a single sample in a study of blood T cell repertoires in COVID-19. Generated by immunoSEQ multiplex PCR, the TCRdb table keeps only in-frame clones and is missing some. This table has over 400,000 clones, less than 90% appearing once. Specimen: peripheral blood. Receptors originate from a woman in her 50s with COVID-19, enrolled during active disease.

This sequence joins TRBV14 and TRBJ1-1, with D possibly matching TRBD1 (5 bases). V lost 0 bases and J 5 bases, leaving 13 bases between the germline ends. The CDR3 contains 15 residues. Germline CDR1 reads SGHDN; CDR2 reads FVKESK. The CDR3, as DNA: TGTGCCAGCAGCCAAGATTATGGGGGGGTTACTGAAGCTTTCTTT. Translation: CASSQDYGGVTEAFF.

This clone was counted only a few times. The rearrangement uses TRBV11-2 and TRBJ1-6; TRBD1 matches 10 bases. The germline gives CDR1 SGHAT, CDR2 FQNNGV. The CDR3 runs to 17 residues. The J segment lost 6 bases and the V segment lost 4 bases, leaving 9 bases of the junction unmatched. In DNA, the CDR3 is TGTGCCAGCAGCTACCGGACAGGGGGGCTTATTAATTCACCCCTCCACTTT. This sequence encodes CASSYRTGGLINSPLHF.

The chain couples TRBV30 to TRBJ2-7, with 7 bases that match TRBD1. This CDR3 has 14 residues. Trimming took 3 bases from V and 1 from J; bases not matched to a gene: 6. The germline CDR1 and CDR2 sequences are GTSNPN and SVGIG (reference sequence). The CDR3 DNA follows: TGTGCCTGGAGATGGGACAGAAATTCCTACGAGCAGTACTTC. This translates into CAWRWDRNSYEQYF.

The CDR3 coding sequence is TGTGCCAGCAGCCTAATTAAGAGCGGGGACACTGAAGCTTTCTTT. Encoded protein: CASSLIKSGDTEAFF. The rearrangement uses TRBV14 and TRBJ1-1; D unresolved. CDR1 is SGHDN and CDR2 is FVKESK in the germline V gene. The CDR3 has 15 residues. V was shortened by 4 bases and J by 3 bases, with 15 bases between the two germline ends.

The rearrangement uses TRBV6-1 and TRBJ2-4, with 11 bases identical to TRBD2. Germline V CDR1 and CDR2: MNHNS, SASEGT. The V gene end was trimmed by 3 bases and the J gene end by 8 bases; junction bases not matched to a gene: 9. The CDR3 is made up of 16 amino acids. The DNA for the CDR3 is TGTGCCAGCAGTGAGGGGATACTAGCGGGGGCGGACATTCAGTACTTC. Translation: CASSEGILAGADIQYF.

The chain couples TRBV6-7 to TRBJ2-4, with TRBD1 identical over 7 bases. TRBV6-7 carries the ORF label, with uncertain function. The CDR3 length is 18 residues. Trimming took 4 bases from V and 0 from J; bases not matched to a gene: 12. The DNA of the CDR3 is TGTGCCAGCAGTTTCTCGACAGGGCCGACGCTAGCCAAAAACATTCAGTACTTC. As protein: CASSFSTGPTLAKNIQYF.

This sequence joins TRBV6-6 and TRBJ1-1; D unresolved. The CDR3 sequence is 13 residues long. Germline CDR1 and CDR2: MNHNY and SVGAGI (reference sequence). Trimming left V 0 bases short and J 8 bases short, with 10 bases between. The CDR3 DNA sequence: TGTGCCAGCAGTTACTCGAGTTTAGTAGAAGCTTTCTTT. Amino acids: CASSYSSLVEAFF.

CDR3 sequence (DNA): TGTGCCAGCAGCCCAACAACCCGGGATGAAGCTTTCTTT. Translated: CASSPTTRDEAFF. The genes are TRBV13 and TRBJ1-1, with D hard to call. Germline lookup yields CDR1 PRHDT and CDR2 FYEKMQ (reference sequence). CDR3 length: 13 amino acids. Trimming left V 5 bases short and J 7 bases short, with 14 bases between. The whole variable domain, filled in from reference TRBV13 and TRBJ1-1, reads AAGVIQSPRHLIKEKRETATLKCYPIPRHDTVYWYQQGPGQDPQFLISFYEKMQSDKGSIPDRFSAQQFSDYHSELNMSSLELGDSALYFCASSPTTRDEAFFGQGTRLTVV.

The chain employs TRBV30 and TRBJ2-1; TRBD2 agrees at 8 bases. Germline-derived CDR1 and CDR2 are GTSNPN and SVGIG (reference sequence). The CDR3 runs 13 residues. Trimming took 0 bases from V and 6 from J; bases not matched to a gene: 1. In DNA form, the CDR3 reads TGTGCCTGGAGTGTTCGGGGGGGCAATGAGCAGTTCTTC. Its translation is CAWSVRGGNEQFF.

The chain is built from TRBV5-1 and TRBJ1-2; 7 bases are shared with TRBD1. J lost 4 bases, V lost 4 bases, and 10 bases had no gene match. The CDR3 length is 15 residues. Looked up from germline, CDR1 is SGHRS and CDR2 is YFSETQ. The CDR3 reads CASSIGTVPRYGYTF. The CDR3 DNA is TGCGCCAGCAGCATAGGGACAGTCCCCCGCTATGGCTACACCTTC.

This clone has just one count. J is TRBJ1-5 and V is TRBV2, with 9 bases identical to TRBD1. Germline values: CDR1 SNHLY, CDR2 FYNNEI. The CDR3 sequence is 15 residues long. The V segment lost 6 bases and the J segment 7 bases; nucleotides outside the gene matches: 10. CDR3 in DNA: TGTGCCAGCAGCTACAGACAGGGGGGACACCAGCCCCAGCATTTT. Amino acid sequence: CASSYRQGGHQPQHF.

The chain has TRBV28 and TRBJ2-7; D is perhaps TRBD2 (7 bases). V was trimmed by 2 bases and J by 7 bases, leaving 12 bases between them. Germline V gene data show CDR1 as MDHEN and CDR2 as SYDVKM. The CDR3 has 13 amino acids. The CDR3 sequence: CASSLGGATEQYF. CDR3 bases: TGTGCCAGCAGTTTAGGGGGGGCGACTGAGCAGTACTTC.

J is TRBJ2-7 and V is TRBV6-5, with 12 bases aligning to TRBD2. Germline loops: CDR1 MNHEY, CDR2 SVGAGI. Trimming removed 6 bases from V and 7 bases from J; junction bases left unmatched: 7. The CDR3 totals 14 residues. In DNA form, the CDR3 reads TGTGCCAGCAGCTTACTAGCGGGGGGTCCGGAGCAGTACTTC. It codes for CASSLLAGGPEQYF.

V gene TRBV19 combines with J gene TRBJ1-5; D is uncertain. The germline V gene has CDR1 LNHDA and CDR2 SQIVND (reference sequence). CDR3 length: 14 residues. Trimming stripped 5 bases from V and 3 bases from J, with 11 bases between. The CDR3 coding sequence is TGTGCCAGTAGTTCGAGTGGTAACAATCAGCCCCAGCATTTT. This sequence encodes CASSSSGNNQPQHF.

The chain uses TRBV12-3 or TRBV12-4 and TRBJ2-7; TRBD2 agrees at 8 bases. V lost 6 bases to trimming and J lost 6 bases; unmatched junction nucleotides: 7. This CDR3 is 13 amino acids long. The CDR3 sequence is CASSLHGGGEQYF. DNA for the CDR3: TGTGCCAGCAGCCTGCACGGGGGGGGCGAGCAGTACTTC.

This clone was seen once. CDR3 region: CASTLRGGGNSPLHF. In nucleotides, the CDR3 is TGTGCCAGCACTCTACGGGGAGGGGGTAATTCACCCCTCCACTTT. The chain carries TRBV6-5 and TRBJ1-6, with D possibly TRBD1 on 6 matching bases. CDR3 length equals 15 residues. V dropped 7 bases and J dropped 6 bases, with 16 bases sitting between them. Germline loops: CDR1 MNHEY, CDR2 SVGAGI.

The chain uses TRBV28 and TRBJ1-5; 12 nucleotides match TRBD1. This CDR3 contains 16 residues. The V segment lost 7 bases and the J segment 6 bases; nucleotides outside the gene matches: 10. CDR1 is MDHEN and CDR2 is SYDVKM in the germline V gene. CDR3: CASNQPGQGAFQPQHF. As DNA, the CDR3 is TGTGCCAGCAATCAACCGGGACAGGGGGCGTTTCAGCCCCAGCATTTT.

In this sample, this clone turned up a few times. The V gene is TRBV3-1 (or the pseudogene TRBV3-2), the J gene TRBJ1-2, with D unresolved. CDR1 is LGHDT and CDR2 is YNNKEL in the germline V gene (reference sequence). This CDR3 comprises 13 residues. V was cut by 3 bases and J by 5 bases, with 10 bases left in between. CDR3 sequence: CASSQPGLYGYTF. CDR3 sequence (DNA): TGTGCCAGCAGCCAGCCAGGACTGTATGGCTACACCTTC.

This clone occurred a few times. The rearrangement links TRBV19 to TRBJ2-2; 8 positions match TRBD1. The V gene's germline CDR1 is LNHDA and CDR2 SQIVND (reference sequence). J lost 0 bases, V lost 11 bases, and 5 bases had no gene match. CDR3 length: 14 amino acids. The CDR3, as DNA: TGTGCCGGCCGACAGGGGCCGAACACCGGGGAGCTGTTTTTT. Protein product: CAGRQGPNTGELFF.

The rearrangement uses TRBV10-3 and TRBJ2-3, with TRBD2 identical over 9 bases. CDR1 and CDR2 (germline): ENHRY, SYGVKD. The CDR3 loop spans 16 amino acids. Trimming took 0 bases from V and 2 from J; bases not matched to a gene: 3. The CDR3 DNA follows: TGTGCCATCAGTGAGTCCGTAGCGGGGGACACAGATACGCAGTATTTT. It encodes CAISESVAGDTDTQYF.

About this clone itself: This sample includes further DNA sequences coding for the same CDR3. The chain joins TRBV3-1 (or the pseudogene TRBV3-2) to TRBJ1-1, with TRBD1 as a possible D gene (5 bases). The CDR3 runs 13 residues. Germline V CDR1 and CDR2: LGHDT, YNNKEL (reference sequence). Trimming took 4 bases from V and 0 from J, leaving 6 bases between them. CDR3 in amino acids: CASSRQMNTEAFF. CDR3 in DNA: TGTGCCAGCAGCCGACAGATGAACACTGAAGCTTTCTTT.

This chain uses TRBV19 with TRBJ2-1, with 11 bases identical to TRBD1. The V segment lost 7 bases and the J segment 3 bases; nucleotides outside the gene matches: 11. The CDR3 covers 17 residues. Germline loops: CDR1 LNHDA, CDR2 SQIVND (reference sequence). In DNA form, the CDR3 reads TGTGCCAGTACGTGGACAGGGGGCCCGGGGATCTACAATGAGCAGTTCTTC. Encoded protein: CASTWTGGPGIYNEQFF.

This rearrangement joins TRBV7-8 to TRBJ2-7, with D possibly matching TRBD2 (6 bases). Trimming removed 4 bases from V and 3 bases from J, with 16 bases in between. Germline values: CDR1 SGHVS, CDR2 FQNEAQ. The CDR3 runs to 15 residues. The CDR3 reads CASSSERGKRYEQYF. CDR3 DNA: TGTGCCAGCAGCTCCGAACGGGGGAAACGCTACGAGCAGTACTTC.

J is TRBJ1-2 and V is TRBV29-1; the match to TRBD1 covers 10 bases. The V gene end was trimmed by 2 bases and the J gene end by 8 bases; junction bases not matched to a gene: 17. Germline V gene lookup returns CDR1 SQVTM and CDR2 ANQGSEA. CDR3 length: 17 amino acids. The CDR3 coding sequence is TGCAGCGTTGAAAGGGGGGACAGGGGTTACCCTTATGCGGGCTACACCTTC. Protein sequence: CSVERGDRGYPYAGYTF.

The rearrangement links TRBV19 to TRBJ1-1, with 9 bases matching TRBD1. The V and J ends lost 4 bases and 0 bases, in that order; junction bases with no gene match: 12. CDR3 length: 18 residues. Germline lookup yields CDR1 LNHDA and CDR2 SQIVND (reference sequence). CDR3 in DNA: TGTGCCAGTAGTAGGAGCCGGGGACAGGGCCTCCTGAACACTGAAGCTTTCTTT. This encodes CASSRSRGQGLLNTEAFF.

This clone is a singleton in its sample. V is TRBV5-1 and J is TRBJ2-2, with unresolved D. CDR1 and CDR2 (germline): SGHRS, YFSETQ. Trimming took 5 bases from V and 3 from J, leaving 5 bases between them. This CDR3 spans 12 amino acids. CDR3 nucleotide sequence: TGCGCCAGCAGTCGAGACACCGGGGAGCTGTTTTTT. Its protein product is CASSRDTGELFF.

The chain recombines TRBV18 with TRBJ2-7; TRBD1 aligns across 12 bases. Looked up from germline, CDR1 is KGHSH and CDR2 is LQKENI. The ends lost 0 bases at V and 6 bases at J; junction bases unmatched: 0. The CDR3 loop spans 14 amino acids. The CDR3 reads CASSPPGQGAEQYF. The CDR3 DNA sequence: TGTGCCAGCTCACCACCGGGACAGGGGGCCGAGCAGTACTTC.

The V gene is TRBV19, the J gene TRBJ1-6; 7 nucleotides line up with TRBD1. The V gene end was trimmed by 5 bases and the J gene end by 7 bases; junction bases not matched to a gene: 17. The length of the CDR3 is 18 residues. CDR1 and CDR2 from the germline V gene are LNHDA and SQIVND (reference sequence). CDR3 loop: CASSAPGTENLVNSPLHF. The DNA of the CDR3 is TGTGCCAGTAGTGCCCCCGGGACAGAAAATTTGGTCAATTCACCCCTCCACTTT.

The CDR3 sequence: CATQLRGRQFF. In nucleotides, the CDR3 is TGTGCCACCCAGCTGAGAGGCCGGCAGTTCTTC. This chain joins TRBV6-5 and TRBJ2-1; D unclear. Germline CDR1 reads MNHEY; CDR2 reads SVGAGI. Trimming took off 10 bases at V and 12 bases at J, with 16 bases between the two ends. This CDR3 is built from 11 residues.

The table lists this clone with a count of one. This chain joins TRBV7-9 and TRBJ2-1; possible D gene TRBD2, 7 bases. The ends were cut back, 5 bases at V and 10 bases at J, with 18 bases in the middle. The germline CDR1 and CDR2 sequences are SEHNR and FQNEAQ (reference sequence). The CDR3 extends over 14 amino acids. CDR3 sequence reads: CASSPRGGLWEQFF. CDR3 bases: TGTGCCAGCAGCCCGAGGGGGGGGCTGTGGGAGCAGTTCTTC.

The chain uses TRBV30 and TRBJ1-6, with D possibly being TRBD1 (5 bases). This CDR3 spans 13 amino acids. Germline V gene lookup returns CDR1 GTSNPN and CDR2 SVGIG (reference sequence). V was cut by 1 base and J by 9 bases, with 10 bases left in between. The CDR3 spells CAWSARQSSPLHF. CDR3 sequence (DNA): TGTGCCTGGAGTGCCCGACAGAGTTCACCCCTCCACTTT.